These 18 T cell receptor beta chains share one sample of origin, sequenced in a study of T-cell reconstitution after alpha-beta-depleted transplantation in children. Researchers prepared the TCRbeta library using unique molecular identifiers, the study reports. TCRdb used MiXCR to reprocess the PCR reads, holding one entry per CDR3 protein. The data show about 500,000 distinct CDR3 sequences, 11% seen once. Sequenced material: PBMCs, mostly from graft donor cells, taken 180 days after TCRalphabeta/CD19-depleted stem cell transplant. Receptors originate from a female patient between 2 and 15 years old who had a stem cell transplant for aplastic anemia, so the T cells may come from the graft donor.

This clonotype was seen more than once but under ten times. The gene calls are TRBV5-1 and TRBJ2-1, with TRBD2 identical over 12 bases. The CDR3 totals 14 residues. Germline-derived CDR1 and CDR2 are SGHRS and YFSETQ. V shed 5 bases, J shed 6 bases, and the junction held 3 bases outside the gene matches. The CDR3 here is CASSRLAGVNEQFF. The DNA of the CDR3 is TGCGCCAGCAGTCGACTAGCGGGAGTCAATGAGCAGTTCTTC. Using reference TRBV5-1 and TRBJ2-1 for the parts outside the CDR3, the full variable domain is KAGVTQTPRYLIKTRGQQVTLSCSPISGHRSVSWYQQTPGQGLQFLFEYFSETQRNKGNFPGRFSGRQFSNSRSEMNVSTLELGDSALYLCASSRLAGVNEQFFGPGTRLTVL.

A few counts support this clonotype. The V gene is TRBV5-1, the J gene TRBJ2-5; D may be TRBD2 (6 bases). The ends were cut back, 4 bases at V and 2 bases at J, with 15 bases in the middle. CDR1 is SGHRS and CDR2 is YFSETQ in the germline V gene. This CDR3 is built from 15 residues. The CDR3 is CASSPAGGRQETQYF. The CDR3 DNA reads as TGCGCCAGCAGCCCCGCCGGGGGACGGCAAGAGACCCAGTACTTC.

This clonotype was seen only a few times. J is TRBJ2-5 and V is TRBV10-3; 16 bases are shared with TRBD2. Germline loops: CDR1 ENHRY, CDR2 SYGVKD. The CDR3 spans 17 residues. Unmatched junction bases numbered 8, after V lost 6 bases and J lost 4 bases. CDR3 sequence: CAISPGLAGGPRETQYF. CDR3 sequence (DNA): TGTGCCATCAGCCCGGGACTAGCGGGAGGGCCGCGAGAGACCCAGTACTTC.

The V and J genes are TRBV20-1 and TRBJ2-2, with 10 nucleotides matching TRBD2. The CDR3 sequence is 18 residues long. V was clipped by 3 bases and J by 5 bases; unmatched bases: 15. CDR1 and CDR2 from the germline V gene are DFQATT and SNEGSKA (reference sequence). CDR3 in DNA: TGCAGTGCTAGCGGACTAGCGGACCCTGTTGGTTGGACCGGGGAGCTGTTTTTT. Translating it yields CSASGLADPVGWTGELFF.

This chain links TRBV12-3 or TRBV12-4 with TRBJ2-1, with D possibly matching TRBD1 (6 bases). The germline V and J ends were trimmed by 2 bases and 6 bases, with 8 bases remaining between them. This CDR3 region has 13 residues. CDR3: CASSLQGINEQFF. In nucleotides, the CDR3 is TGTGCCAGCAGTTTACAGGGGATCAATGAGCAGTTCTTC.

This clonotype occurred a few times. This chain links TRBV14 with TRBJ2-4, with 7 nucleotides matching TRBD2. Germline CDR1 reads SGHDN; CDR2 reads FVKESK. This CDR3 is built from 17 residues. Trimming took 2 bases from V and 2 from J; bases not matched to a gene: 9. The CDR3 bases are TGTGCCAGCAGCCAATTTCGGGGAGGGGACTCCAAAAACATTCAGTACTTC. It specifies CASSQFRGGDSKNIQYF.

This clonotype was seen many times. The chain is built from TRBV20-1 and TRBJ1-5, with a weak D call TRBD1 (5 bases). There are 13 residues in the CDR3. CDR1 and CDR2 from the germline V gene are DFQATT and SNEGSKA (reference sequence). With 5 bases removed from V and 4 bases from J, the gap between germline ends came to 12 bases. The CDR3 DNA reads TGCAGTGCTCCAAAGGGGTCTAATCAGCCCCAGCATTTT. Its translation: CSAPKGSNQPQHF.

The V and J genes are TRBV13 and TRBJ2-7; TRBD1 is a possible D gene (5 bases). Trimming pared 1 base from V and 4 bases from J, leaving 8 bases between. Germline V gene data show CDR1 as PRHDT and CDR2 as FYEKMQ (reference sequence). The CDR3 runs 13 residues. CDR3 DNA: TGTGCCAGCAGCTTAGCAAACAGGTACGAGCAGTACGTC. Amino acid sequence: CASSLANRYEQYV.

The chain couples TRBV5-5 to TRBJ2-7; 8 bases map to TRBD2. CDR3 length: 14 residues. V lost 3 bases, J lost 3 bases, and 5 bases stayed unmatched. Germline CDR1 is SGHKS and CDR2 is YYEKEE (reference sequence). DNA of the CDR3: TGTGCCAGCAGCTCCGGGACTAGGGTCTACGAGCAGTACTTC. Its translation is CASSSGTRVYEQYF.

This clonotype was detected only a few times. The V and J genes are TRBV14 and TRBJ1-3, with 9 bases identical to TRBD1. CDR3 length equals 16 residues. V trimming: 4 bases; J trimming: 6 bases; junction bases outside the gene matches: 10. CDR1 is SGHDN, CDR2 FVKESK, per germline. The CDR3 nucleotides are TGTGCCAGCAGCCTGACGGGACAGGGACTCTCAAACACCATATATTTT. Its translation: CASSLTGQGLSNTIYF.

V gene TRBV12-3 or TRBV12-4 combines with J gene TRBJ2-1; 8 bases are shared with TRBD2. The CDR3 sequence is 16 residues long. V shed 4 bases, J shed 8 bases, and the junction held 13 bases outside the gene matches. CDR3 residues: CASSSGGRREVDEQFF. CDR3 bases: TGTGCCAGCAGTTCCGGGGGTCGGCGGGAGGTGGATGAGCAGTTCTTC.

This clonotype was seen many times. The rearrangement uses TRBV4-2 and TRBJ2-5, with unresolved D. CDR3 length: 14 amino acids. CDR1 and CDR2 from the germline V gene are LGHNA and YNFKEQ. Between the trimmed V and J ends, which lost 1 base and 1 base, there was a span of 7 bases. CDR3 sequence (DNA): TGTGCCAGCAGCCAAGTAGGCGCCCAAGAGACCCAGTACTTC. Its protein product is CASSQVGAQETQYF.

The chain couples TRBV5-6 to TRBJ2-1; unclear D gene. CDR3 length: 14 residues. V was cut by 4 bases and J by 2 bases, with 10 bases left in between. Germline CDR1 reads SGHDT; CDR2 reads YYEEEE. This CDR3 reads CASSLDETYNEQFF. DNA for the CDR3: TGTGCCAGCAGCCTGGATGAAACCTACAATGAGCAGTTCTTC.

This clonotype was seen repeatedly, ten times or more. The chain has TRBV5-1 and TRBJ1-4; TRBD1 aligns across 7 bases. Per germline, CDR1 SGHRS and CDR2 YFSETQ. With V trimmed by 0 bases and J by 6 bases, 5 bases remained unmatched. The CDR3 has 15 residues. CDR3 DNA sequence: TGCGCCAGCAGCTTGGCCGGGGGGACAGATGAAAAACTGTTTTTT. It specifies CASSLAGGTDEKLFF. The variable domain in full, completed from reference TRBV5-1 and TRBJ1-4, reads KAGVTQTPRYLIKTRGQQVTLSCSPISGHRSVSWYQQTPGQGLQFLFEYFSETQRNKGNFPGRFSGRQFSNSRSEMNVSTLELGDSALYLCASSLAGGTDEKLFFGSGTQLSVL.

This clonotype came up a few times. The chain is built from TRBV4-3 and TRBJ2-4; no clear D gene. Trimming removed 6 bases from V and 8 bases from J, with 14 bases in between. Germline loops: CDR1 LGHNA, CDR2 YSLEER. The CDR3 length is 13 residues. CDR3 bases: TGCGCCAGCAGTCCAGTGGGCGGCCACATTCAGTACTTC. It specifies CASSPVGGHIQYF.

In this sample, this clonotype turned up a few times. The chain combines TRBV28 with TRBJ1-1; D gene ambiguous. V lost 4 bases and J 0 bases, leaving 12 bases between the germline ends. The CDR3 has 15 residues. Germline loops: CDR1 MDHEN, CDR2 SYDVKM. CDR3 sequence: CASSSLLAVNTEAFF. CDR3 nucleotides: TGTGCCAGCAGTTCGCTCTTGGCGGTGAACACTGAAGCTTTCTTT.

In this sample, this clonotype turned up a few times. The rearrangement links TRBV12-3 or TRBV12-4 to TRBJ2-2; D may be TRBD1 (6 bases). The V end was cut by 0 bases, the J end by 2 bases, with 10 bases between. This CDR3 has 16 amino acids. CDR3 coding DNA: TGTGCCAGCAGTTTAGCGTCGGGACAAAACACCGGGGAGCTGTTTTTT. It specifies CASSLASGQNTGELFF.

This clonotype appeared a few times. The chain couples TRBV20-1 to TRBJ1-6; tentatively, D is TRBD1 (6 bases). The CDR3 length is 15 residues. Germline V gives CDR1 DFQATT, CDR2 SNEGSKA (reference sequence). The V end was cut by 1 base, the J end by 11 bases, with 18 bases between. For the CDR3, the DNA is TGCAGTGCTAGAGCTGCGGGACAAAGATCCCCACCCCTCCACTTT. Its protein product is CSARAAGQRSPPLHF.